The next 18 T cell receptor beta chains were all read from a single sample in a study of cytomegalovirus exposure and HLA in healthy donors. Both 60 Vbeta primers and 13 Jbeta primers went into the PCR. Clones were read by immunoSEQ multiplex PCR, and TCRdb kept only the in-frame ones, dropping some. The profile covers over 100,000 clones, with 78% appearing a single time and approximately 1.5% taken by the ten largest. The sequencing sample was made of PBMCs. These receptors all stem from a female donor in good health and CMV-seronegative.

J is TRBJ2-5 and V is TRBV28, with TRBD2 matching over 7 bases. The CDR3 sequence is 15 residues long. The trim removed 6 bases at V and 2 bases at J, leaving 9 bases unmatched. Germline V gene sequence: CDR1 MDHEN, CDR2 SYDVKM. This CDR3 is CASSLGGGLQETQYF. The DNA for the CDR3 is TGTGCCAGCAGCCTAGGCGGGGGTCTACAAGAGACCCAGTACTTC.

As to this clone: The junction departs from the called germline gene at one end, perhaps through a read error. The V and J genes are TRBV13 and TRBJ2-3; 13 bases are shared with TRBD2. The CDR3 extends over 18 amino acids. CDR1 PRHDT and CDR2 FYEKMQ come from the germline V gene (reference sequence). CDR3 in DNA: TGTGCCAGCAGCCTAGGGACTAGCGGGACCGTACTTACAGATACGCAGTATTTT. Protein: CASSLGTSGTVLTDTQYF.

The chain couples TRBV9 to TRBJ2-2; TRBD2 matches at 7 bases. V lost 2 bases, J lost 5 bases, and 0 bases stayed unmatched. CDR3 size: 13 residues. Per germline, CDR1 SGDLS and CDR2 YYNGEE. CDR3 residues: CASSVGGTGELFF. The CDR3 bases are TGTGCCAGCAGCGTGGGGGGGACCGGGGAGCTGTTTTTT.

V usage is TRBV19 and J usage is TRBJ1-1, with 7 bases matching TRBD1. With 6 bases clipped from V and 6 bases from J, the junction kept 10 bases outside the gene matches. Per germline, CDR1 LNHDA and CDR2 SQIVND (reference sequence). The CDR3 runs to 14 residues. As DNA, the CDR3 is TGTGCCAGTAGGAGAGGGGGCGGTCAACCTGAAGCTTTCTTT. It encodes CASRRGGGQPEAFF. Full variable domain (missing parts from reference TRBV19 and TRBJ1-1): DGGITQSPKYLFRKEGQNVTLSCEQNLNHDAMYWYRQDPGQGLRLIYYSQIVNDFQKGDIAEGYSVSREKKESFPLTVTSAQKNPTAFYLCASRRGGGQPEAFFGQGTRLTVV.

The rearrangement uses TRBV6-6 and TRBJ2-7; 11 nucleotides agree with TRBD2. The CDR3 is made up of 15 amino acids. In germline, CDR1 is MNHNY, CDR2 SVGAGI (reference sequence). The junction had 1 base not matched to a gene; V was cut back by 3 bases and J by 0 bases. The chain's CDR3 is CASSYTSGSSYEQYF. For the CDR3, the DNA is TGTGCCAGCAGTTATACTAGCGGGAGCTCCTACGAGCAGTACTTC.

The J gene is TRBJ2-1, the V gene TRBV7-6; possibly TRBD1 for D (5 bases). Germline-derived CDR1 and CDR2 are SGHVS and FNYEAQ. Trimming pared 2 bases from V and 9 bases from J, leaving 11 bases between. CDR3 length: 13 residues. CDR3 sequence (DNA): TGTGCCAGCAGCTTATACCAGGGCTCTGAGCAGTTCTTC. This sequence encodes CASSLYQGSEQFF.

This clone was detected once. The chain links TRBV9 to TRBJ1-1; a weak D match, TRBD1 (6 bases). Trimming pared 3 bases from V and 1 base from J, leaving 10 bases between. Germline loops: CDR1 SGDLS, CDR2 YYNGEE. The CDR3 has 14 residues. The CDR3, as DNA: TGTGCCAGCAGCGCCAGGGGTGGGAACACTGAAGCTTTCTTT. Its protein is CASSARGGNTEAFF.

The V and J genes are TRBV5-1 and TRBJ2-1, with D possibly being TRBD2 (6 bases). From germline, CDR1 is SGHRS and CDR2 YFSETQ. This CDR3 is 14 amino acids long. Trimming cost V 0 bases and J 10 bases, with 14 bases left between them. The chain's CDR3 is CASSLGGLAGEQFF. The CDR3 DNA reads as TGCGCCAGCAGCTTGGGGGGCTTGGCGGGAGAGCAGTTCTTC.

V gene TRBV2 combines with J gene TRBJ2-1; 7 bases line up with TRBD1. CDR1 is SNHLY and CDR2 is FYNNEI in the germline V gene. Trimming removed 4 bases from V and 4 bases from J; junction bases left unmatched: 1. CDR3 length: 13 amino acids. CDR3 nucleotides: TGTGCCAGCAGTGGACAGGGTTACAATGAGCAGTTCTTC. Translation gives CASSGQGYNEQFF.

J is TRBJ2-7 and V is TRBV5-1, with TRBD1 matching over 10 bases. The V and J ends lost 3 bases and 3 bases, in that order; junction bases with no gene match: 0. Germline lookup yields CDR1 SGHRS and CDR2 YFSETQ. The CDR3 has 13 amino acids. CDR3 loop: CASSWTGGYEQYF. The CDR3 DNA sequence: TGCGCCAGCAGCTGGACAGGGGGCTACGAGCAGTACTTC.

This clone has a handful of counts. V is TRBV19 and J is TRBJ1-1, with a possible D match to TRBD1 (5 bases). The CDR3 is 14 residues long. V was clipped by 8 bases and J by 1 base, with 14 bases between them. CDR1 and CDR2 (germline): LNHDA, SQIVND (reference sequence). The CDR3 sequence is CASRVGRANTEAFF. Here the CDR3 DNA reads TGTGCCAGTCGAGTCGGCAGGGCGAACACTGAAGCTTTCTTT.

This chain uses TRBV7-9 with TRBJ1-2; TRBD1 agrees at 8 bases. Germline V gene lookup returns CDR1 SEHNR and CDR2 FQNEAQ (reference sequence). CDR3 length: 12 amino acids. The ends lost 3 bases at V and 7 bases at J; junction bases unmatched: 1. The CDR3 region is CASSFDRGGYTF. DNA for the CDR3: TGTGCCAGCAGCTTTGACAGGGGTGGCTACACCTTC.

The rearrangement joins TRBV2 to TRBJ2-2; a possible D gene is TRBD2 (5 bases). CDR3 length: 15 amino acids. Germline loops: CDR1 SNHLY, CDR2 FYNNEI. The germline V and J ends were trimmed by 7 bases and 6 bases, with 18 bases remaining between them. The DNA for the CDR3 is TGTGCCAGCACCTCCTGGACTCCTGGGTCCGGGGAGCTGTTTTTT. Amino acid sequence: CASTSWTPGSGELFF.

This clone was seen a single time. The gene calls are TRBV5-4 and TRBJ2-1; 9 bases line up with TRBD1. This CDR3 region has 14 residues. Germline assignment: CDR1 SGHNT and CDR2 YYREEE (reference sequence). Trimming removed 1 base from V and 9 bases from J; junction bases left unmatched: 5. The DNA of the CDR3 is TGTGCCAGCAGCTTGTCACAGGGGGCAGGTGAGCAGTTCTTC. Its protein product is CASSLSQGAGEQFF.

V and J are TRBV7-2 and TRBJ2-7; the D gene is possibly TRBD2 (5 bases). V lost 5 bases, J lost 6 bases, and 8 bases lay in between. The CDR3 spans 11 residues. The germline gives CDR1 SGHTA, CDR2 FQGNSA. In nucleotides, the CDR3 is TGTGCCAGCAGCCGAGGGCTCGAGCAGTACTTC. It yields the protein CASSRGLEQYF.

V and J are TRBV5-1 and TRBJ1-2; 8 positions agree with TRBD1. This CDR3 spans 15 amino acids. Germline CDR1 is SGHRS and CDR2 is YFSETQ. V was clipped by 0 bases and J by 4 bases; unmatched bases: 5. Here the CDR3 reads CASSLATGGVYGYTF. The CDR3 DNA follows: TGCGCCAGCAGCTTGGCCACAGGGGGGGTCTATGGCTACACCTTC.

J is TRBJ2-5 and V is TRBV7-8; D is possibly TRBD1 (6 bases). This CDR3 has 15 residues. The V end lost 4 bases, the J end lost 5 bases, and 17 bases lay between the germline ends. Germline values: CDR1 SGHVS, CDR2 FQNEAQ. In nucleotides, the CDR3 is TGTGCCAGCAGCTCACAACAGGGAGAGAGGGAGACCCAGTACTTC. This codes for CASSSQQGERETQYF.

The rearrangement uses TRBV7-6 and TRBJ1-1; TRBD1 might be the D (6 bases). Deletions cut 1 base from V and 5 bases from J, with 14 bases between. The CDR3 length is 15 residues. CDR1 SGHVS and CDR2 FNYEAQ come from the germline V gene. CDR3 protein: CASSLVSERGTEAFF. The CDR3 nucleotides read TGTGCCAGCAGCTTAGTGTCGGAAAGGGGGACTGAAGCTTTCTTT. The entire variable domain, with the rest obtained from reference TRBV7-6 and TRBJ1-1, is as follows: GAGVSQSPRYKVTKRGQDVALRCDPISGHVSLYWYRQALGQGPEFLTYFNYEAQQDKSGLPNDRFSAERPEGSISTLTIQRTEQRDSAMYRCASSLVSERGTEAFFGQGTRLTVV.